This is a list of T cell receptor beta chains from one sample in a study of cytomegalovirus exposure and HLA in healthy donors. TCRdb's table, derived via immunoSEQ multiplex PCR, lists solely in-frame clones and lacks some. The table lists 160,000 or so clones, roughly four fifths of them singletons, with approximately 8% in the top ten. The sequenced sample was PBMCs. These receptors came from a male donor in good health and CMV-seropositive. Each CDR3 is given with its conserved first and last residue. Fields, in order: V gene, J gene, clone size, D gene, CDR3 protein, CDR3 DNA. A D gene is named only where the DNA matches it firmly. A clone size is listed for some rows: how often the clone was seen (once, few, many), or a class if it is expanded.

v_gene: TRBV20-1
j_gene: TRBJ2-7
abundance: -
d_gene: -
CDR3aa: CSARTNYEQYF
CDR3nt: TGCAGTGCGAGGACTAATTACGAGCAGTACTTC

v_gene: TRBV6-5
j_gene: TRBJ1-2
abundance: -
d_gene: -
CDR3aa: CASSSTGYYGYTF
CDR3nt: TGTGCCAGCAGTTCGACAGGCTACTATGGCTACACCTTC

v_gene: TRBV4-1
j_gene: TRBJ1-6
abundance: -
d_gene: TRBD1
CDR3aa: CASSQNPGTAYSPLHF
CDR3nt: TGCGCCAGCAGCCAAAATCCCGGGACAGCTTATTCACCCCTCCACTTT

v_gene: TRBV7-2
j_gene: TRBJ1-3
abundance: -
d_gene: -
CDR3aa: CASSLTGSGNTIYF
CDR3nt: TGTGCCAGCAGCTTAACAGGGTCTGGAAACACCATATATTTT

v_gene: TRBV10-3
j_gene: TRBJ1-1
abundance: once
d_gene: TRBD1
CDR3aa: CAIRLQGNTEAFF
CDR3nt: TGTGCCATCAGGCTACAGGGGAATACTGAAGCTTTCTTT

v_gene: TRBV7-9
j_gene: TRBJ2-7
abundance: -
d_gene: TRBD2
CDR3aa: CASSKTSGSSHEQYF
CDR3nt: TGTGCCAGCAGCAAGACTAGCGGGAGTTCACACGAGCAGTACTTC

v_gene: TRBV6-5
j_gene: TRBJ1-2
abundance: -
d_gene: TRBD1
CDR3aa: CASSDRGGNYGYTF
CDR3nt: TGTGCCAGCAGCGACAGGGGTGGGAACTATGGCTACACCTTC

v_gene: TRBV28
j_gene: TRBJ1-1
abundance: -
d_gene: TRBD1
CDR3aa: CASSWGQTNTEAFF
CDR3nt: TGTGCCAGCAGCTGGGGACAGACGAACACTGAAGCTTTCTTT

v_gene: TRBV28
j_gene: TRBJ2-7
abundance: few
d_gene: TRBD1
CDR3aa: CASSYSGQVPEQYF
CDR3nt: TGTGCCAGCAGTTACTCGGGACAGGTCCCCGAGCAGTACTTC

v_gene: TRBV7-8
j_gene: TRBJ2-5
abundance: -
d_gene: -
CDR3aa: CASSLALTARETQYF
CDR3nt: TGTGCCAGCAGCTTAGCGCTCACAGCTCGGGAGACCCAGTACTTC

v_gene: TRBV27
j_gene: TRBJ1-1
abundance: -
d_gene: -
CDR3aa: CASSPRQQNTEAFF
CDR3nt: TGTGCCAGCAGTCCCCGACAACAGAACACTGAAGCTTTCTTT

v_gene: TRBV15
j_gene: TRBJ2-5
abundance: -
d_gene: -
CDR3aa: CATSRDGRGGRETQYF
CDR3nt: TGTGCCACCAGCAGAGATGGCCGAGGGGGTCGGGAGACCCAGTACTTC

v_gene: TRBV29-1
j_gene: TRBJ2-2
abundance: -
d_gene: TRBD1
CDR3aa: CSVERPGGTGELFF
CDR3nt: TGCAGCGTTGAACGGCCAGGGGGCACCGGGGAGCTGTTTTTT

v_gene: TRBV7-2
j_gene: TRBJ2-1
abundance: -
d_gene: TRBD1
CDR3aa: CASSPTGTAYNEQFF
CDR3nt: TGTGCCAGCAGCCCTACCGGGACAGCCTACAATGAGCAGTTCTTC

v_gene: TRBV10-3
j_gene: TRBJ2-2
abundance: once
d_gene: TRBD2
CDR3aa: CAISDPGLAGGHTGELFF
CDR3nt: TGTGCCATCAGTGATCCCGGACTAGCGGGGGGGCATACCGGGGAGCTGTTTTTT

v_gene: TRBV5-1
j_gene: TRBJ2-3
abundance: -
d_gene: TRBD1
CDR3aa: CASSSTTGADTDTQYF
CDR3nt: TGCGCCAGCAGCTCGACGACAGGGGCGGACACAGATACGCAGTATTTT

v_gene: TRBV27
j_gene: TRBJ2-2
abundance: -
d_gene: -
CDR3aa: CASSFDNPDTGELFF
CDR3nt: TGTGCCAGCAGTTTTGACAACCCGGACACCGGGGAGCTGTTTTTT

v_gene: TRBV5-1
j_gene: TRBJ2-6
abundance: -
d_gene: -
CDR3aa: CASTGVSGANGLTF
CDR3nt: TGCGCCAGCACGGGGGTCTCTGGGGCCAACGGCCTGACTTTC

v_gene: TRBV21-1
j_gene: TRBJ1-5
abundance: -
d_gene: -
CDR3aa: CASSKRQGGNQPQHF
CDR3nt: TGTGCCAGCAGCAAACGACAGGGCGGCAATCAGCCCCAGCATTTT

v_gene: TRBV1
j_gene: TRBJ1-2
abundance: few
d_gene: -
CDR3aa: CTSSPTQGANYGYTF
CDR3nt: TGCACCAGCAGCCCGACCCAGGGGGCCAACTATGGCTACACCTTC

v_gene: TRBV7-7
j_gene: TRBJ2-7
abundance: -
d_gene: -
CDR3aa: CASSLSRFDEQYF
CDR3nt: TGTGCCAGCAGCTTGTCCAGGTTCGACGAGCAGTACTTC

v_gene: TRBV29-1
j_gene: TRBJ1-1
abundance: -
d_gene: -
CDR3aa: CSVNRETEAFF
CDR3nt: TGCAGCGTTAACAGGGAAACTGAAGCTTTCTTT

v_gene: TRBV19
j_gene: TRBJ1-6
abundance: -
d_gene: -
CDR3aa: CASSLPGQNNSPLHF
CDR3nt: TGTGCCAGTAGTCTTCCGGGACAAAACAATTCACCCCTCCACTTT

v_gene: TRBV11-2
j_gene: TRBJ2-2
abundance: once
d_gene: TRBD1
CDR3aa: CASSLGATGPGELFF
CDR3nt: TGTGCCAGCAGCTTAGGGGCGACAGGGCCGGGGGAGCTGTTTTTT

v_gene: TRBV30
j_gene: TRBJ2-7
abundance: -
d_gene: -
CDR3aa: CAWSVGALVREQYF
CDR3nt: TGTGCCTGGAGTGTTGGGGCCCTAGTCCGCGAGCAGTACTTC

v_gene: TRBV28
j_gene: TRBJ2-7
abundance: -
d_gene: TRBD2
CDR3aa: CATHSGGLSGRIYEQYF
CDR3nt: TGTGCCACTCACTCAGGGGGCCTTAGCGGGAGGATTTACGAGCAGTACTTC

v_gene: TRBV28
j_gene: TRBJ2-2
abundance: -
d_gene: -
CDR3aa: CTSYSLRGFTNTGELFF
CDR3nt: TGTACCAGCTACTCTCTCCGAGGGTTCACGAACACCGGGGAGCTGTTTTTT

v_gene: TRBV18
j_gene: TRBJ2-3
abundance: -
d_gene: TRBD1
CDR3aa: CASSPGIQGIDTQYF
CDR3nt: TGTGCCAGCTCACCAGGGATACAGGGGATAGATACGCAGTATTTT

v_gene: TRBV9
j_gene: TRBJ1-1
abundance: -
d_gene: TRBD1
CDR3aa: CASSVGDRPMNTEAFF
CDR3nt: TGTGCCAGCAGCGTAGGGGACAGACCTATGAACACTGAAGCTTTCTTT

v_gene: TRBV7-2
j_gene: TRBJ2-7
abundance: -
d_gene: TRBD2
CDR3aa: CASSSTGGSSYEQYF
CDR3nt: TGTGCCAGCAGTTCGACGGGCGGGAGCTCCTACGAGCAGTACTTC

v_gene: TRBV30
j_gene: TRBJ2-7
abundance: -
d_gene: -
CDR3aa: CAWSVLGGPLHYEQYF
CDR3nt: TGTGCCTGGAGTGTCCTTGGCGGGCCACTACACTACGAGCAGTACTTC

v_gene: TRBV30
j_gene: TRBJ1-5
abundance: -
d_gene: -
CDR3aa: CAWSFSSNQPQHF
CDR3nt: TGTGCCTGGAGTTTCAGTAGCAATCAGCCCCAGCATTTT

v_gene: TRBV4-3
j_gene: TRBJ1-2
abundance: -
d_gene: -
CDR3aa: CASSQGTGGYTF
CDR3nt: TGCGCCAGCAGCCAAGGAACCGGTGGCTACACCTTC

v_gene: TRBV2
j_gene: TRBJ2-1
abundance: -
d_gene: -
CDR3aa: CASSDQGMNEQFF
CDR3nt: TGTGCCAGCAGTGACCAGGGGATGAATGAGCAGTTCTTC

v_gene: TRBV28
j_gene: TRBJ2-7
abundance: -
d_gene: TRBD1
CDR3aa: CASSTGLFEQYF
CDR3nt: TGTGCCAGCTCGACAGGGCTCTTCGAGCAGTACTTC

v_gene: TRBV7-9
j_gene: TRBJ2-7
abundance: -
d_gene: -
CDR3aa: CASSSELYEQYF
CDR3nt: TGTGCCAGCAGCAGTGAACTCTACGAGCAGTACTTC

v_gene: TRBV7-2
j_gene: TRBJ2-7
abundance: -
d_gene: TRBD2
CDR3aa: CASSLGAGAPLGEQYF
CDR3nt: TGTGCCAGCAGCTTAGGAGCGGGGGCACCTTTAGGCGAGCAGTACTTC

v_gene: TRBV5-1
j_gene: TRBJ2-2
abundance: -
d_gene: -
CDR3aa: CASSLGTEYTGELFF
CDR3nt: TGCGCCAGCAGCTTGGGGACAGAATACACCGGGGAGCTGTTTTTT

v_gene: TRBV5-1
j_gene: TRBJ2-5
abundance: -
d_gene: TRBD2
CDR3aa: CASSSGLAGVKTQYF
CDR3nt: TGCGCCAGCAGCTCCGGACTAGCGGGGGTTAAGACCCAGTACTTC

v_gene: TRBV11-2
j_gene: TRBJ2-1
abundance: -
d_gene: -
CDR3aa: CASSNGRVGYNEQFF
CDR3nt: TGTGCCAGCAGCAACGGGCGGGTGGGCTACAATGAGCAGTTCTTC

v_gene: TRBV11-3
j_gene: TRBJ2-3
abundance: -
d_gene: TRBD2
CDR3aa: CASSSTSSGGAGTQYF
CDR3nt: TGTGCCAGCAGCTCAACCAGTAGCGGGGGGGCCGGTACGCAGTATTTT

v_gene: TRBV18
j_gene: TRBJ2-7
abundance: -
d_gene: -
CDR3aa: CASSPPGAYEQYF
CDR3nt: TGTGCCAGCTCACCACCAGGGGCTTACGAGCAGTACTTC

v_gene: TRBV6-1
j_gene: TRBJ2-5
abundance: -
d_gene: TRBD1
CDR3aa: CASNPGQGMVETQYF
CDR3nt: TGTGCCAGCAACCCGGGACAGGGTATGGTGGAGACCCAGTACTTC

v_gene: TRBV5-6
j_gene: TRBJ1-1
abundance: -
d_gene: -
CDR3aa: CASRQLGGNTEAFF
CDR3nt: TGTGCCAGCAGGCAGCTGGGGGGTAACACTGAAGCTTTCTTT

v_gene: TRBV5-1
j_gene: TRBJ2-1
abundance: -
d_gene: -
CDR3aa: CASSLGLANEQFF
CDR3nt: TGCGCCAGCAGCTTGGGACTCGCGAATGAGCAGTTCTTC

v_gene: TRBV30
j_gene: TRBJ1-4
abundance: -
d_gene: -
CDR3aa: CAWSFWGPNEKLFF
CDR3nt: TGTGCCTGGAGTTTCTGGGGGCCTAATGAAAAACTGTTTTTT

v_gene: TRBV19
j_gene: TRBJ2-1
abundance: -
d_gene: TRBD2
CDR3aa: CASLAGGFYNEQFF
CDR3nt: TGTGCCAGCCTAGCGGGAGGCTTCTACAATGAGCAGTTCTTC

v_gene: TRBV10-3
j_gene: TRBJ2-3
abundance: -
d_gene: -
CDR3aa: CAISESNSDLTDTQYF
CDR3nt: TGTGCCATCAGTGAATCTAATAGCGACCTCACAGATACGCAGTATTTT

v_gene: TRBV28
j_gene: TRBJ1-4
abundance: -
d_gene: TRBD1
CDR3aa: CASSSGGQGTTNEKLFF
CDR3nt: TGTGCCAGCAGCTCAGGGGGACAGGGGACAACTAATGAAAAACTGTTTTTT